The rows below give T cell receptor beta chains drawn from one sample of a study of low-dose radiotherapy and immunotherapy resistance in tumors. MiXCR, run by TCRdb on the reads, gives a single entry per CDR3 protein. The sample carries about 60,000 distinct CDR3 sequences, approximately 22% recorded once. This specimen was PBMCs, taken after low-dose radiotherapy plus immunotherapy. The source is a male donor with prostate cancer. Both conserved end residues are part of each CDR3. D genes are given only for firm matches. Size is stated for part of the rows, as once, few or many counts, or as a class when the clone is expanded.

J: TRBJ2-7; D: NA; V: TRBV4-1; size: NA; CDR3: CASSQAVRGATYEQYF; DNA: TGCGCCAGCAGCCAAGCCGTCCGGGGGGCGACCTACGAGCAGTACTTC
J: TRBJ2-1; D: TRBD2; V: TRBV7-6; size: many; CDR3: CASSGLGGGTNNEQFF; DNA: TGTGCCAGCAGCGGGCTGGGCGGGGGGACAAACAATGAGCAGTTCTTC
J: TRBJ2-1; D: TRBD2; V: TRBV10-3; size: many; CDR3: CAIRGTSDTNEQFF; DNA: TGTGCCATCAGGGGGACTAGCGACACGAATGAGCAGTTCTTC
J: TRBJ1-5; D: NA; V: TRBV10-2; size: many; CDR3: CASSDLGASLDQPQHF; DNA: TGCGCCAGCAGTGACCTGGGGGCCAGTCTAGATCAGCCCCAGCATTTT
J: TRBJ2-5; D: TRBD2; V: TRBV28; size: many; CDR3: CASSLPAGVFAETQYF; DNA: TGTGCCAGCAGTTTACCAGCGGGAGTATTTGCGGAGACCCAGTACTTC
J: TRBJ2-2; D: NA; V: TRBV15; size: many; CDR3: CATSSLPGDGRGDTGELFF; DNA: TGTGCCACCAGCAGCCTTCCGGGGGACGGGAGAGGGGACACCGGGGAGCTGTTTTTT
J: TRBJ2-1; D: NA; V: TRBV3-1; size: many; CDR3: CASSPRGANNNEQFF; DNA: TGTGCCAGCAGCCCTCGCGGGGCTAACAACAATGAGCAGTTCTTC
J: TRBJ2-1; D: NA; V: TRBV25-1; size: few; CDR3: CASSEPGQSYNEQFF; DNA: TGTGCCAGCAGTGAGCCTGGACAGTCCTACAATGAGCAGTTCTTC
J: TRBJ2-7; D: TRBD1; V: TRBV12-3/TRBV12-4; size: many; CDR3: CASSLGQGSYEQYF; DNA: TGTGCCAGCAGTTTGGGACAGGGGTCCTACGAGCAGTACTTC
J: TRBJ1-1; D: TRBD1; V: TRBV7-2; size: many; CDR3: CASSFTGSGQGLFF; DNA: TGTGCCAGCAGCTTTACCGGCTCCGGACAGGGCCTTTTCTTT
J: TRBJ2-5; D: NA; V: TRBV5-1; size: many; CDR3: CASSLAVGRQETQYF; DNA: TGCGCCAGCAGCTTGGCCGTTGGCAGACAAGAGACCCAGTACTTC
J: TRBJ2-2; D: TRBD1; V: TRBV2; size: many; CDR3: CASEGTGGPGELFF; DNA: TGTGCCAGCGAAGGGACAGGGGGCCCCGGGGAGCTGTTTTTT
J: TRBJ2-1; D: NA; V: TRBV20-1; size: many; CDR3: CSASRLAANDFNEQFF; DNA: TGCAGTGCTAGTCGCCTAGCAGCAAACGACTTCAATGAGCAGTTCTTC
J: TRBJ1-3; D: TRBD1; V: TRBV13; size: many; CDR3: CASSTQTGGGNTIYF; DNA: TGTGCCAGCAGCACTCAGACAGGGGGTGGAAACACCATATATTTT
J: TRBJ2-5; D: NA; V: TRBV20-1; size: many; CDR3: CSASAGNQETQYF; DNA: TGCAGTGCTAGCGCAGGCAACCAAGAGACCCAGTACTTC
J: TRBJ2-1; D: NA; V: TRBV12-2; size: NA; CDR3: CASRLARASGRENEQFF; DNA: TGTGCAAGTCGCTTAGCGCGCGCTAGCGGGCGTGAGAATGAGCAGTTCTTC
J: TRBJ1-1; D: TRBD1; V: TRBV7-9; size: many; CDR3: CASSLVGQEAFF; DNA: TGTGCCAGCAGCTTAGTGGGACAGGAAGCTTTCTTT
J: TRBJ1-4; D: NA; V: TRBV15; size: many; CDR3: CATQGRTNEKLFF; DNA: TGTGCCACCCAGGGGCGGACTAATGAAAAACTGTTTTTT
J: TRBJ2-2; D: NA; V: TRBV2; size: many; CDR3: CASRIYDTGELFF; DNA: TGTGCCAGCAGGATCTACGACACCGGGGAGCTGTTTTTT
J: TRBJ2-7; D: NA; V: TRBV28; size: many; CDR3: CASSTPDYEQYF; DNA: TGTGCCAGCAGTACCCCAGATTACGAGCAGTACTTC
J: TRBJ1-1; D: TRBD1; V: TRBV29-1; size: few; CDR3: CSVEAEGQGARNTEAFF; DNA: TGCAGCGTTGAAGCCGAAGGACAGGGGGCTCGGAACACTGAAGCTTTCTTT
J: TRBJ2-1; D: NA; V: TRBV6-1; size: many; CDR3: CASSLQGGQNEQFF; DNA: TGTGCCAGCAGCCTCCAGGGGGGCCAAAATGAGCAGTTCTTC
J: TRBJ1-1; D: NA; V: TRBV14; size: many; CDR3: CASRFNQGTEAFF; DNA: TGTGCCAGCAGATTTAACCAGGGGACTGAAGCTTTCTTT
J: TRBJ2-2; D: TRBD2; V: TRBV9; size: many; CDR3: CASSVAGGYTGELFF; DNA: TGTGCCAGCAGCGTAGCGGGGGGGTACACCGGGGAGCTGTTTTTT
J: TRBJ1-2; D: TRBD1; V: TRBV4-1; size: many; CDR3: CASSQQQGVDYGYTF; DNA: TGCGCCAGCAGCCAACAACAGGGGGTTGACTATGGCTACACCTTC
J: TRBJ2-1; D: NA; V: TRBV7-9; size: many; CDR3: CASSPPNGLIHSYNEQFF; DNA: TGTGCCAGCAGCCCACCCAACGGACTAATCCACTCCTACAATGAGCAGTTCTTC
J: TRBJ2-3; D: TRBD1; V: TRBV6-2/TRBV6-3; size: many; CDR3: CASKLQGARTDTQYF; DNA: TGTGCCAGCAAACTTCAGGGGGCGCGCACAGATACGCAGTATTTT
J: TRBJ2-1; D: NA; V: TRBV11-2; size: medium-sized; CDR3: CASSPPGGLQFF; DNA: TGTGCCAGCAGCCCCCCCGGCGGCCTGCAGTTCTTC
J: TRBJ2-3; D: NA; V: TRBV7-6; size: few; CDR3: CASSFARDTQYF; DNA: TGTGCCAGCAGCTTTGCGAGAGATACGCAGTATTTT
J: TRBJ2-3; D: NA; V: TRBV27; size: many; CDR3: CASSIEAWGGTDTQYF; DNA: TGTGCCAGCAGTATCGAAGCGTGGGGCGGCACAGATACGCAGTATTTT
J: TRBJ2-6; D: NA; V: TRBV7-9; size: many; CDR3: CASSLAGHSGANVLTF; DNA: TGTGCCAGCAGCTTAGCTGGACACTCTGGGGCCAACGTCCTGACTTTC
J: TRBJ2-5; D: NA; V: TRBV28; size: many; CDR3: CASSLLPYRDSEETQYF; DNA: TGTGCCAGCAGTTTATTACCATACAGGGATTCGGAAGAGACCCAGTACTTC
J: TRBJ2-7; D: NA; V: TRBV6-6; size: many; CDR3: CASSYPDTWGEQYF; DNA: TGTGCCAGCAGTTACCCGGATACGTGGGGGGAGCAGTACTTC
J: TRBJ1-6; D: NA; V: TRBV6-1; size: medium-sized; CDR3: CASSRARDINSPLHF; DNA: TGTGCCAGCAGCCGCGCCCGGGACATTAATTCACCCCTCCACTTT
J: TRBJ2-7; D: TRBD1; V: TRBV3-1; size: many; CDR3: CASSQPDRGHEQYF; DNA: TGTGCCAGCAGCCAACCCGACAGGGGCCACGAGCAGTACTTC
J: TRBJ2-7; D: NA; V: TRBV19; size: many; CDR3: CASRQTEVSYEQYF; DNA: TGTGCCAGTAGACAGACCGAAGTTTCCTACGAGCAGTACTTC
J: TRBJ1-6; D: NA; V: TRBV7-6; size: many; CDR3: CASSFQGDSPLHF; DNA: TGTGCCAGCAGCTTCCAGGGTGATTCACCCCTCCACTTT
J: TRBJ2-3; D: NA; V: TRBV3-1; size: many; CDR3: CASSQVGASDTQYF; DNA: TGTGCCAGCAGCCAAGTCGGGGCCTCAGATACGCAGTATTTT
J: TRBJ1-1; D: TRBD1; V: TRBV12-3/TRBV12-4; size: many; CDR3: CASRGTGNTEAFF; DNA: TGTGCCAGCAGAGGGACAGGGAACACTGAAGCTTTCTTT
J: TRBJ2-7; D: NA; V: TRBV28; size: many; CDR3: CASSLANSPRQYF; DNA: TGTGCCAGCAGTTTGGCGAACTCGCCCAGGCAGTACTTC
J: TRBJ2-7; D: NA; V: TRBV20-1; size: many; CDR3: CSARDGRGGPYEQYF; DNA: TGCAGTGCTAGAGACGGCAGGGGGGGACCCTACGAGCAGTACTTC
J: TRBJ2-1; D: TRBD1; V: TRBV28; size: many; CDR3: CASSPRDRPYNEQFF; DNA: TGTGCCAGCAGTCCCCGGGACAGACCCTACAATGAGCAGTTCTTC
J: TRBJ1-3; D: NA; V: TRBV18; size: NA; CDR3: CASSPPMVSGNTIYF; DNA: TGTGCCAGCTCACCACCCATGGTCTCTGGAAACACCATATATTTT
J: TRBJ2-1; D: TRBD2; V: TRBV20-1; size: NA; CDR3: CSTQRLAGLNEQFF; DNA: TGCAGTACCCAGAGGCTAGCGGGGCTCAATGAGCAGTTCTTC
J: TRBJ1-1; D: NA; V: TRBV7-9; size: many; CDR3: CASSIRFSGGQLNTEAFF; DNA: TGTGCCAGCAGCATCCGGTTTTCCGGCGGTCAACTCAACACTGAAGCTTTCTTT
J: TRBJ2-1; D: NA; V: TRBV28; size: many; CDR3: CASSPPGGDEQFF; DNA: TGTGCCAGCAGTCCCCCTGGGGGTGATGAGCAGTTCTTC
J: TRBJ2-5; D: TRBD2; V: TRBV10-3; size: many; CDR3: CAISEFASGGQETQYF; DNA: TGTGCCATCAGTGAGTTTGCTAGCGGGGGACAAGAGACCCAGTACTTC
J: TRBJ1-1; D: TRBD1; V: TRBV27; size: many; CDR3: CASSRGPTGRQNTEAFF; DNA: TGTGCCAGCAGCCGCGGACCGACAGGGAGGCAAAACACTGAAGCTTTCTTT
J: TRBJ2-1; D: TRBD1; V: TRBV5-3; size: NA; CDR3: CASSWPGQGTDEQFF; DNA: TGTGCCAGCAGCTGGCCGGGACAGGGTACCGATGAGCAGTTCTTC
J: TRBJ2-5; D: NA; V: TRBV5-5; size: many; CDR3: CASSLFAQETQYF; DNA: TGTGCCAGCAGCTTGTTTGCCCAAGAGACCCAGTACTTC
J: TRBJ2-5; D: NA; V: TRBV20-1; size: NA; CDR3: CSALDSRFQETQYF; DNA: TGCAGTGCTCTTGACAGCAGATTCCAAGAGACCCAGTACTTC
J: TRBJ2-7; D: TRBD1; V: TRBV5-1; size: NA; CDR3: CASSPPLTGNEQYF; DNA: TGCGCCAGCAGCCCACCCCTGACAGGGAACGAGCAGTACTTC
J: TRBJ1-5; D: NA; V: TRBV2; size: many; CDR3: CASSEVISNQPQHF; DNA: TGTGCCAGCAGTGAAGTGATTAGCAATCAGCCCCAGCATTTT
J: TRBJ1-1; D: TRBD1; V: TRBV4-1; size: many; CDR3: CASSPEETGVAEAFF; DNA: TGCGCCAGCAGCCCAGAGGAAACAGGGGTTGCTGAAGCTTTCTTT
J: TRBJ1-2; D: NA; V: TRBV2; size: many; CDR3: CASSVIVGTGSRGYTF; DNA: TGTGCCAGCAGTGTCATAGTGGGTACAGGTTCTAGAGGCTACACCTTC